Sequencing of this TCR beta chain was carried out in a study of T cells in Graves' hyperthyroidism and ophthalmopathy. Amplification targeted TCR beta CDR3 regions from RNA transcripts. HTBI primers drove first-round RT-PCR of the TCR CDR3. In TCRdb, the multiplex PCR reads were re-called with MiXCR into one record per CDR3 protein. The repertoire holds 470,000 or so distinct CDR3 sequences, around 20% seen once, with around a quarter in the top ten. Germline lookup yields CDR1 MDHEN and CDR2 SYDVKM. The CDR3 covers 14 residues. Study results and limitations: Among thyroid clonotypes expanded above 0.001, most also appeared in blood. In the analysis, a 13 V-J model separated ophthalmopathy from stable hyperthyroidism. Ophthalmopathy got predicted by the model a median around six months before its onset.

This clonotype has at least ten counts. What it recognizes is unknown. An end of the junction does not agree with germline; a read error may underlie this. The receptor was derived from a man younger than 30 with Graves' hyperthyroidism. The material sequenced was blood. This sequence joins TRBV28 and TRBJ1-5, with D possibly matching TRBD1 (5 bases). Here the CDR3 reads CASRRGTADQLQHF. In nucleotides, the CDR3 is TGTGCCAGCAGACGAGGGACGGCGGATCAGCTCCAGCATTTT. Full variable domain (remainder filled in from reference TRBV28 and TRBJ1-5): DVKVTQSSRYLVKRTGEKVFLECVQDMDHENMFWYRQDPGLGLRLIYFSYDVKMKEKGDIPEGYSVSREKKERFSLILESASTNQTSMYLCASRRGTADQLQHFGDGTRLSIL.